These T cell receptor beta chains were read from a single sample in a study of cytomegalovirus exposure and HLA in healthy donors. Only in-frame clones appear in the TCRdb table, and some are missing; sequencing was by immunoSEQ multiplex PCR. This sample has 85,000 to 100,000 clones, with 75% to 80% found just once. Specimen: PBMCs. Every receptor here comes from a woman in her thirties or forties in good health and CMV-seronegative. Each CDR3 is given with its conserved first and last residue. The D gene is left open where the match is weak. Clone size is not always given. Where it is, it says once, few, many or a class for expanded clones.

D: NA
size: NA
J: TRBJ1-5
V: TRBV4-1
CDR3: CASSGTTNSNQPQHF
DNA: TGCGCCAGCAGCGGGACAACGAATAGCAATCAGCCCCAGCATTTT

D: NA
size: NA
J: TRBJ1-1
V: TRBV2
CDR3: CASSEQGRSGF
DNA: TGTGCCAGCAGTGAACAGGGAAGATCCGGGTTT

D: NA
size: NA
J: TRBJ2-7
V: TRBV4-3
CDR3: CASSQDVRGYYEQYF
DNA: TGCGCCAGCAGCCAAGATGTACGGGGGTACTACGAGCAGTACTTC

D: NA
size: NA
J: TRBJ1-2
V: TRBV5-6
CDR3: CASSLEATGPTNYGYTF
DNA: TGTGCCAGCAGCTTAGAGGCTACAGGGCCTACTAACTATGGCTACACCTTC

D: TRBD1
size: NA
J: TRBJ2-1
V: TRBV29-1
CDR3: CSVGDRGLFF
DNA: TGCAGCGTGGGAGACAGGGGGCTGTTCTTC

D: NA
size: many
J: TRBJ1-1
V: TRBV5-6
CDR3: CASSGGVMLRGRYTEAFF
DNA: TGTGCCAGCAGCGGGGGGGTTATGTTGAGGGGTCGATACACTGAAGCTTTCTTT

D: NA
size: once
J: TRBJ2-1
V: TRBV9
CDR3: CASSVGLPNEQFF
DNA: TGTGCCAGCAGCGTTGGTTTACCTAACGAGCAGTTCTTC

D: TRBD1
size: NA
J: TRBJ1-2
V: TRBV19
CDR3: CATSPDRQFSYGYTF
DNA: TGTGCCACCTCTCCGGACAGGCAGTTCAGCTATGGCTACACCTTC

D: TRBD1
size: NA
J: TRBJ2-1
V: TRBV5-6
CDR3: CASSFGQGYNEQFF
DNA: TGTGCCAGCAGCTTTGGACAGGGTTACAATGAGCAGTTCTTC

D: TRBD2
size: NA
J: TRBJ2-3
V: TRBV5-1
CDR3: CASSLGVGDYTDTQYF
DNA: TGCGCCAGCAGCTTGGGGGTGGGGGACTACACAGATACGCAGTATTTT

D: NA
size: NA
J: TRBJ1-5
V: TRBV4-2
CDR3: CASSQQSDSSNQPQHF
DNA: TGTGCCAGCAGCCAACAGTCTGACAGTAGCAATCAGCCCCAGCATTTT

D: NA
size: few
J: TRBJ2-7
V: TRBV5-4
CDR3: CASSSGRTYEQYF
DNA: TGTGCCAGCAGCTCGGGGAGGACCTACGAGCAGTACTTC

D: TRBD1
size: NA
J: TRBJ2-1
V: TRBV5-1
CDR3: CASSPGTGSYNEQFF
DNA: TGCGCCAGCAGCCCCGGGACAGGGTCCTACAATGAGCAGTTCTTC

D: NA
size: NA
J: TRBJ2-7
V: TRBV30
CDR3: CAWNRARYDEQYF
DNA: TGTGCCTGGAACAGGGCTCGGTACGACGAGCAGTACTTC

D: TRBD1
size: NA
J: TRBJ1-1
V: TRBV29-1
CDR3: CSGDRGPNTEAFF
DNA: TGCAGCGGAGACAGGGGGCCAAACACTGAAGCTTTCTTT

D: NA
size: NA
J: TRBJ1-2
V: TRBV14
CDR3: CASSPVEAGYTF
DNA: TGTGCCAGCAGCCCGGTCGAGGCTGGCTACACCTTC

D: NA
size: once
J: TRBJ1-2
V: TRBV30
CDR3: CAWSFTHGVGRDGYTF
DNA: TGTGCCTGGAGTTTTACCCACGGTGTGGGCAGGGATGGCTACACCTTC

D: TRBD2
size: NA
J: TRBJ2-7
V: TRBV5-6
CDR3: CASSLDSGGTYEQYF
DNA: TGTGCCAGCAGCTTGGATAGCGGGGGGACCTACGAGCAGTACTTC

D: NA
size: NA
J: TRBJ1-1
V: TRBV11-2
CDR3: CASSLVVGTSAYTEAFF
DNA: TGTGCCAGCAGCTTAGTTGTAGGGACATCGGCATACACTGAAGCTTTCTTT

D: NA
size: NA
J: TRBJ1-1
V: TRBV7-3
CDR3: CASSLGGTLNTEAFF
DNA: TGTGCCAGCAGCTTAGGTGGCACCCTGAACACTGAAGCTTTCTTT

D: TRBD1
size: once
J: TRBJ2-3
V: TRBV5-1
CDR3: CASSWAGQGPDTQYF
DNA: TGCGCCAGCAGCTGGGCTGGACAGGGGCCAGATACGCAGTATTTT

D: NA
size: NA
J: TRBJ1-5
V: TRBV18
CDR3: CASSFLRPENSQPQNF
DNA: TGTGCCAGCTCCTTCCTCCGGCCGGAAAACAGTCAGCCCCAGAATTTT

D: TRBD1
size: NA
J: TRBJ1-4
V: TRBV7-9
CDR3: CASSLDRVFAEKLFF
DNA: TGTGCCAGCAGCCTCGACAGGGTCTTTGCTGAAAAACTGTTTTTT

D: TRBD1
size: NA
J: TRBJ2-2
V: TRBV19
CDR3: CASSPWTGSGGELFF
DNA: TGTGCCAGTAGTCCCTGGACAGGGTCAGGCGGGGAGCTGTTTTTT